This T cell receptor (beta chain) was sequenced for a study of blood T cell repertoires in COVID-19. Study details: Acute-phase and convalescent COVID-19 samples originated in the United States, Italy and Spain. Sample material is recorded as cDNA or gDNA derived from T cells, B-cell-depleted T cells, or PBMCs.

The trim removed 4 bases at V and 0 bases at J, leaving 8 bases unmatched. This CDR3 has 17 residues. From germline, CDR1 is SGHNT and CDR2 YYREEE (reference sequence). In the study's own analysis: Nucleated cell number was recorded as an estimate derived from reference gene primer amplification. The table came from immunoSEQ multiplex PCR; TCRdb's copy has only in-frame clones and leaves some out. For V, J and clone size, that table is used; D and trimming come from the DNA. The data hold roughly 300,000 clones, with over 75% observed a single time. Sequenced input: peripheral blood. The J gene is TRBJ1-5, the V gene TRBV5-4, with 9 positions matching TRBD1. The TCR comes from a man between 18 and 29 years old with active or convalescent COVID-19. For the CDR3, the DNA is TGTGCCAGCAGCCCACACCCGGGACAGGGTAGCAATCAGCCCCAGCATTTT. This encodes CASSPHPGQGSNQPQHF.